The entry that follows covers one T cell receptor beta chain sequence. Its antigen is still unknown. No base qualities exist here, and no much larger clone lies one base off it. Libraries were constructed by the immunoSEQ multiplex PCR assay. TCRdb limited this immuneACCESS table to in-frame rearrangements with V and J called. A share of clones is missing; checked studies link under half to unresolved V genes, and the rest is unexplained. For this sample there are roughly 30,000 clones; 85% to 90% appear just once. Around 0.77% of the sample comes from the top ten. V loses 4 bases, J loses 7 bases, and the germline ends lie 5 bases apart. The CDR1 and CDR2 encoded by the germline V gene (reference sequence) are SGHKS and YYEKEE. The cysteine opens and the phenylalanine closes a CDR3 of 11 amino acids. Solely the CDR3 DNA is kept, with 33 bases framed from the first base. This record belongs to a study of T cell changes during pregnancy in multiple sclerosis (dated by TCRdb to about 2019). Study-wide context: Changes in the T cell repertoire over the course of pregnancy were examined in this study in women with multiple sclerosis.

The receptor comes from a female donor in good health, enrolled as a control in a pregnancy study. Sequencing used CD4+ T cells from peripheral blood mononuclear cells, obtained in the first trimester of pregnancy. Recombination linked TRBV5-5 to TRBJ1-4; no D gene call is confident. The CDR3 reads as follows: CASSVAEKLFF. The DNA sequence is given as TGTGCCAGCAGCGTAGCTGAAAAACTGTTTTTT.